The clone carrying this T cell receptor beta chain was seen many times. Antigen unknown. Arm-PCR with iRepertoire HTBI primers amplified the CDR3 regions for these TCR beta libraries. From the multiplex PCR reads, TCRdb called clonotypes with MiXCR, one entry per CDR3 protein. The sample contains about 400,000 distinct CDR3 sequences, around 21% of which appear only once. The time point was: persistent/refractory GD, antithyroid drugs over 5 years with positive TRAb. There was RNA extracted from PBMCs, and the TCR library was made from it. The entry originates in a study of regulatory T cells in long-lasting Graves disease. CDR3 length equals 13 residues. Trimming removed 2 bases from V and 1 base from J, with 5 bases in between. Germline CDR1 and CDR2: MNHEY and SVGAGI. General study results and limits: Whereas 966 public clonotypes were shared by new patients, persistent patients shared more, at some 3,000.

Material: peripheral blood mononuclear cells (PBMCs), obtained when the disease was refractory, from a patient treated with antithyroid drugs. This clonotype was sampled from a female donor with Graves disease. The chain links TRBV6-5 to TRBJ1-1; D ambiguous. The DNA for the CDR3 is TGTGCCAGCAGTTACAGGGCGAACACTGAAGCTTTCTTT. This sequence encodes CASSYRANTEAFF.